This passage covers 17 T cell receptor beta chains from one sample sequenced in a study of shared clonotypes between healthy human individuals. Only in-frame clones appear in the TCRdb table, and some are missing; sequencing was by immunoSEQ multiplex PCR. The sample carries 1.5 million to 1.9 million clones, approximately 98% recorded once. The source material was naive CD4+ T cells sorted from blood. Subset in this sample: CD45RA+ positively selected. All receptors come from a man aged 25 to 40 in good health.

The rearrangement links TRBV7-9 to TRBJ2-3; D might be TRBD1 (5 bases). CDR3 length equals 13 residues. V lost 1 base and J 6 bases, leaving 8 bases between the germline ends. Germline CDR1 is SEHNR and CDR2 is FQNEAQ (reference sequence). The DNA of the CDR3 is TGTGCCAGCAGCTTAGTCAGGGCGGATACGCAGTATTTT. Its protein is CASSLVRADTQYF.

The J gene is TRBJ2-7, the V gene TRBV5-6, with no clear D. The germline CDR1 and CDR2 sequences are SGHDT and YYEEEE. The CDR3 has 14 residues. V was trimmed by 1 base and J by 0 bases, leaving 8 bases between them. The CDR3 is CASSLMGRSYEQYF. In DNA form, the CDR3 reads TGTGCCAGCAGCTTGATGGGCCGCTCCTACGAGCAGTACTTC.

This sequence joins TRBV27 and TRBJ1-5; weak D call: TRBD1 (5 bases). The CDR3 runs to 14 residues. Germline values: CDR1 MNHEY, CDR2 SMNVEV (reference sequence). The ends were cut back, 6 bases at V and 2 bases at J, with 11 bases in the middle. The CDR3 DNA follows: TGTGCCAGCAGACAGGTCCGCGGCAATCAGCCCCAGCATTTT. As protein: CASRQVRGNQPQHF.

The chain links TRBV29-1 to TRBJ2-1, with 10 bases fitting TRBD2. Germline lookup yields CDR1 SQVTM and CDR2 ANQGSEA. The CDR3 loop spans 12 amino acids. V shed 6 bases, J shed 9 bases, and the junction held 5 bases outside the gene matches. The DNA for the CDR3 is TGCAGCGTAATTAGCGGGAGGCTTGAGCAGTTCTTC. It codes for CSVISGRLEQFF.

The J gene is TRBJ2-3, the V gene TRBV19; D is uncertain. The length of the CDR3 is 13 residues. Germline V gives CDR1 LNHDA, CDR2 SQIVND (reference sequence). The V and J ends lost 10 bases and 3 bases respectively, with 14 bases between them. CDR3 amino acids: CATRVPATDTQYF. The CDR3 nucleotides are TGTGCCACTAGGGTACCCGCGACAGATACGCAGTATTTT.

CDR3 sequence (DNA): TGTGCCAGCATATACGGAGTCGAGTTGCCCCCCTACGAGCAGTACTTC. The encoded protein is CASIYGVELPPYEQYF. The chain carries TRBV7-9 and TRBJ2-7; D gene uncertain. The V and J ends lost 7 bases and 2 bases respectively, with 21 bases between them. Germline values: CDR1 SEHNR, CDR2 FQNEAQ (reference sequence). The CDR3 loop spans 16 amino acids.

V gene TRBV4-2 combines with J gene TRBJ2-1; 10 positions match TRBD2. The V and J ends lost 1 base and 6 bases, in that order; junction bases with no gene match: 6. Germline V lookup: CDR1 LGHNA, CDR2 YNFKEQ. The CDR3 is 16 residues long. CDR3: CASSQAQVAGGNEQFF. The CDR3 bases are TGTGCCAGCAGCCAAGCTCAGGTAGCGGGAGGCAATGAGCAGTTCTTC.

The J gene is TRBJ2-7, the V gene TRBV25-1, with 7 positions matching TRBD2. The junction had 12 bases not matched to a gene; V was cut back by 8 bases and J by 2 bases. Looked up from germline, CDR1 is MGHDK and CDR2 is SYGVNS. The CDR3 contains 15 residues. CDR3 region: CASVGGDLPPYEQYF. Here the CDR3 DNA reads TGTGCCAGCGTTGGGGGGGACCTCCCACCCTACGAGCAGTACTTC.

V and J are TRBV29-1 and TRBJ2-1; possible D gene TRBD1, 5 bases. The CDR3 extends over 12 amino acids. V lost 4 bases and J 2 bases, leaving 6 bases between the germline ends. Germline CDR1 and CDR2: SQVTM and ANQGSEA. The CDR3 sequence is CSVGTTYNEQFF. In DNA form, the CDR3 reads TGCAGCGTTGGGACAACCTACAATGAGCAGTTCTTC.

CDR3 loop: CASSPPPGHGYEQYF. The CDR3, as DNA: TGTGCCAGCAGCCCCCCGCCGGGTCACGGGTACGAGCAGTACTTC. The chain links TRBV5-4 to TRBJ2-7; D is ambiguous. V lost 4 bases and J lost 4, with 18 bases in between. CDR1 and CDR2 (germline): SGHNT, YYREEE (reference sequence). The CDR3 loop spans 15 amino acids.

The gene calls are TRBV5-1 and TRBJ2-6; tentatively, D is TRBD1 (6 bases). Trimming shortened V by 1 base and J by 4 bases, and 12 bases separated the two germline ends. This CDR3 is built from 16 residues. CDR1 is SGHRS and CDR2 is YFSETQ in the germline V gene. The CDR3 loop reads CASSLSPGAGANVLTF. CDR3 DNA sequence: TGCGCCAGCAGCTTGAGCCCAGGGGCCGGGGCCAACGTCCTGACTTTC.

The CDR3, as DNA: TGCGCCAGCAGCTTGGGTACAGGGCTCGATGAGCAGTTCTTC. It encodes CASSLGTGLDEQFF. This chain links TRBV5-1 with TRBJ2-1; TRBD1 might be the D (6 bases). The V and J ends lost 0 bases and 8 bases respectively, with 12 bases between them. Germline V gene lookup returns CDR1 SGHRS and CDR2 YFSETQ. CDR3 length: 14 residues.

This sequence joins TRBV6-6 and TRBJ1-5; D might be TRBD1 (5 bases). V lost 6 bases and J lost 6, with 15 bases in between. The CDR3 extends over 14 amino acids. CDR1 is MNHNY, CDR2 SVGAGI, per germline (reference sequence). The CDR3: CASRDPGGTQPQHF. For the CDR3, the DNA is TGTGCCAGCAGGGATCCGGGAGGGACTCAGCCCCAGCATTTT.

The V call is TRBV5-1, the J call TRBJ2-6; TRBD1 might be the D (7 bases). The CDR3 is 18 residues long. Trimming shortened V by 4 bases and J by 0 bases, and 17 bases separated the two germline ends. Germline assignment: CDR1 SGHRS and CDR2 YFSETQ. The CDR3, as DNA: TGCGCCAGCAGCGCCCAGGGGGGAGTCTCCTCTGGGGCCAACGTCCTGACTTTC. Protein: CASSAQGGVSSGANVLTF. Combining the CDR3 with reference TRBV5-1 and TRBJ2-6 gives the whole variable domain KAGVTQTPRYLIKTRGQQVTLSCSPISGHRSVSWYQQTPGQGLQFLFEYFSETQRNKGNFPGRFSGRQFSNSRSEMNVSTLELGDSALYLCASSAQGGVSSGANVLTFGAGSRLTVL.

Written as DNA, the CDR3 is TGTGCCAGCAGCCTACGGACTAGCGGGAGTTATGAGCAGTTCTTC. Translation gives CASSLRTSGSYEQFF. V usage is TRBV7-6 and J usage is TRBJ2-1; 13 positions match TRBD2. J lost 8 bases, V lost 5 bases, and 6 bases had no gene match. This CDR3 comprises 15 residues. CDR1 is SGHVS, CDR2 FNYEAQ, per germline.

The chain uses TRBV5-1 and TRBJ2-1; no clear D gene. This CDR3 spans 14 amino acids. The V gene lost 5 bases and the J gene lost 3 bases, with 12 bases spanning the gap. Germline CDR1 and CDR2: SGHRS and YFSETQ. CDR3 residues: CASSATSHYNEQFF. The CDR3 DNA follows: TGCGCCAGCAGTGCTACCTCCCACTACAATGAGCAGTTCTTC.

In DNA form, the CDR3 reads TGTTCGGCCACTGAAGCTTTCTTT. Protein product: CSATEAFF. The J gene is TRBJ1-1, the V gene TRBV28; D is undetermined. Germline V lookup: CDR1 MDHEN, CDR2 SYDVKM. This CDR3 has 8 residues.